The rows below give T cell receptor gamma chains drawn from one sample of a study of gamma delta lymphoproliferative disorders and STAT genes. TCRdb reanalyzed the multiplex PCR reads using CATT. The data hold some 1,200 gamma-chain clones, with less than 10% observed a single time. The sequenced sample consisted of blood. The source is a human donor with gamma-delta T-cell large granular lymphocyte leukemia. Each CDR3 is given with its conserved first and last residue. The size of a clone is reported for some rows only, either as once, few or many, or as a class for expanded clones.

j_gene | v_gene | abundance | CDR3aa | CDR3nt
TRGJ1/TRGJ2 | TRGV8 | many | CATWVLNYYKKLF | TGTGCCACCTGGGTTCTTAATTATTATAAGAAACTCTTT
TRGJ1/TRGJ2 | TRGV10 | few | CAAWDYRGYEGNYYKKLF | TGTGCTGCGTGGGATTATCGGGGGTACGAGGGGAATTATTATAAGAAACTCTTT
TRGJ1/TRGJ2 | TRGV11 | medium-sized | CTTVPAGLGRQPAGGYKKLF | -
TRGJ1/TRGJ2 | TRGV4 | medium-sized | CATWGAIIGKLF | TGTGCCACCTGGGGCGCCATAATAGGGAAACTCTTT
TRGJ1/TRGJ2 | TRGV8 | few | CATWAWGFYYKKLF | TGTGCCACCTGGGCGTGGGGATTTTATTATAAGAAACTCTTT
TRGJ1/TRGJ2 | TRGV4 | few | CATWDYKKLF | TGTGCCACCTGGGACTATAAGAAACTCTTC
TRGJ1/TRGJ2 | TRGV2 | large | CATWDEGNKKLF | TGTGCCACCTGGGACGAGGGTAATAAGAAACTCTTT
TRGJ1/TRGJ2 | TRGV3 | - | CATWDRPNYYKKLF | TGTGCCACCTGGGACAGGCCAAATTATTATAAGAAACTCTTT
TRGJ1/TRGJ2 | TRGV2 | few | CATWDGPRMGTYKKLF | TGTGCCACCTGGGACGGGCCGAGGATGGGGACCTATAAGAAACTCTTT
TRGJ1/TRGJ2 | TRGV11 | - | CACWIRHGDGCYKKLF | TGTGCCTGCTGGATTAGGCACGGGGATGGTTGTTATAAGAAACTCTTT
TRGJP1 | TRGV8 | - | CATWDRPKTGWFKIF | TGTGCCACCTGGGATAGGCCGAAAACTGGTTGGTTCAAGATATTT
TRGJ1/TRGJ2 | TRGV8 | medium-sized | CATWDSSYYKKLF | TGTGCCACCTGGGATAGTTCGTATTATAAGAAACTCTTT
TRGJ1/TRGJ2 | TRGV2 | - | CATDPLPPIQPHSNYYKKLF | TGTGCCACCGATCCACTTCCACCTATCCAGCCTCATTCAAATTATTATAAGAAACTCTTT
TRGJP1 | TRGV4 | - | CATWDGLSWFKIF | TGTGCCACCTGGGACGGGCTGAGTTGGTTCAAGATATTT